The source of this TCR beta chain is a study of radiotherapy plus CTLA-4 blockade in lung cancer. Trimming cost V 3 bases and J 9 bases; bases outside gene matches: 11. Germline V gene data show CDR1 as SGHNT and CDR2 as YYREEE (reference sequence). This CDR3 has 16 amino acids. Data came from immunoSEQ multiplex PCR; TCRdb stores just in-frame clones and leaves some out. The table records 75,000 to 100,000 clones, about 90% of them present only once. The sequencing here drew on peripheral blood, taken from a patient treated with radiotherapy plus ipilimumab. The clonotype comes from a human donor with non-small cell lung cancer that progressed on radiotherapy plus ipilimumab. The V gene is TRBV5-4, the J gene TRBJ2-1; TRBD2 matches 11 bases. The CDR3 bases are TGTGCCAGCAGCTACGGGGCACTAGCGGGAGCTAGTGAGCAGTTCTTC. This translates into CASSYGALAGASEQFF.